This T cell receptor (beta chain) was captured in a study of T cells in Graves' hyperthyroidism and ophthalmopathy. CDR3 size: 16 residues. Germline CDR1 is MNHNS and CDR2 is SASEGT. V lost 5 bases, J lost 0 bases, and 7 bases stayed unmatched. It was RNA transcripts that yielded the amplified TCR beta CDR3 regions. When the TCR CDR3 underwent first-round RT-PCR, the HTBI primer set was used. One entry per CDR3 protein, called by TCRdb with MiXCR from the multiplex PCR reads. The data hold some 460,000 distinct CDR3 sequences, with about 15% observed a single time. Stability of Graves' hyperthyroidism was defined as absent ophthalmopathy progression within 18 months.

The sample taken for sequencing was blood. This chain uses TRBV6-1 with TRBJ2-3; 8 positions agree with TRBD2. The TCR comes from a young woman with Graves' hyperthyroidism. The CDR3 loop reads CASSPTSGFSTDTQYF. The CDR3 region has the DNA TGTGCCAGCAGTCCCACTAGCGGCTTTAGCACAGATACGCAGTATTTT.